The rows below give T cell receptor beta chains drawn from one sample of a study of beta chain features in type 1 diabetes. TCRdb keeps only in-frame clones here, not all; method: immunoSEQ multiplex PCR. The repertoire holds more than 15,000 clones, 55% seen once, with 0.35% to 0.55% in the top ten. Sequencing was done on a sample of stem cell memory CD4+ T cells from blood. The receptors were gathered from a woman aged 18-29 years in good health. The CDR3 runs from the conserved cysteine through the conserved F or W. D genes are given only for firm matches. The size of a clone is reported for some rows only, either as once, few or many, or as a class for expanded clones.

clone_size d_call cdr3_length j_call v_call cdr3_nt cdr3_aa
few TRBD1 12 TRBJ2-7 TRBV29-1 TGCAGCGTTCGACAGGGCTCCTACGAGCAGTACTTC CSVRQGSYEQYF
once TRBD1 17 TRBJ2-7 TRBV7-6 TGTGCCAGCAGCGCGCTACCGGGACAGGGGACCTCCTACGAGCAGTACTTC CASSALPGQGTSYEQYF
. . 12 TRBJ2-7 TRBV18 TGTGCCAGCTCACCAAACGGAGGTGAGCAGTACTTC CASSPNGGEQYF
. TRBD2 16 TRBJ2-1 TRBV5-1 TGCGCCAGCAGCTTGGAGGCTAGCGGGGGGTACAATGAGCAGTTCTTC CASSLEASGGYNEQFF
few . 13 TRBJ2-2 TRBV5-4 TGTGCCAGCCACAGGAGGAACACCGGGGAGCTGTTTTTT CASHRRNTGELFF
few TRBD2 11 TRBJ2-1 TRBV10-2 TGCGCCAGCGCGGAAGCGGGAGGTCGGTTCTTC CASAEAGGRFF
few TRBD2 14 TRBJ2-3 TRBV19 TGTGCCAGTAGTCTCCGACCTAGCGGGGATACGCAGTATTTT CASSLRPSGDTQYF
few TRBD1 18 TRBJ1-1 TRBV11-2 TGTGCCAGCAGCTTAGTTCTCCAAGGGGACAGAAAAAACACTGAAGCTTTCTTT CASSLVLQGDRKNTEAFF
. . 15 TRBJ1-5 TRBV7-8 TGTGCCAGCAGCTCCGGGGGTGGCACCAATCAGCCCCAGCATTTT CASSSGGGTNQPQHF
few . 12 TRBJ2-1 TRBV30 TGTGCCTGGAGTGTAACCAGGGATGAGCAGTTCTTC CAWSVTRDEQFF
. . 15 TRBJ2-2 TRBV5-4 TGTGCCAGCAGCCGGAAGACAGGGAGGACCGGGGAGCTGTTTTTT CASSRKTGRTGELFF
. TRBD1 19 TRBJ2-6 TRBV19 TGTGCCAGTAGCACATTCAACAGGGGCCCGGGCTCTGGGGCCAACGTCCTGACTTTC CASSTFNRGPGSGANVLTF
few TRBD1 17 TRBJ2-7 TRBV5-1 TGCGCCAGCAGCCTGGGACAGGGGCGTCGAAGCTCCTACGAGCAGTACTTC CASSLGQGRRSSYEQYF
. TRBD1 16 TRBJ2-7 TRBV12-5 TGTGCTAGTGGTTTGGTAGTGGGACAGGGCACCTACGAGCAGTACTTC CASGLVVGQGTYEQYF
. TRBD1 14 TRBJ2-5 TRBV7-2 TGTGCCAGCAGCGCGGGACAGGCGACGGGGACCCAGTACTTC CASSAGQATGTQYF